This T cell receptor (beta chain) was captured in a study of T-cell reconstitution after alpha-beta-depleted transplantation in children. A library of TCRbeta sequences, prepared with unique molecular identifiers, was generated. TCRdb re-derived calls from the PCR reads in MiXCR, one entry per CDR3 protein. The sample carries hundreds of thousands of distinct CDR3 sequences, 20% to 30% recorded once. Germline-derived CDR1 and CDR2 are MDHEN and SYDVKM. The CDR3 has 16 residues. J lost 8 bases, V lost 1 base, and 8 bases had no gene match. V gene TRBV28 combines with J gene TRBJ2-1; 10 bases are a match to TRBD2. Specimen: PBMCs, mostly from graft donor cells, collected 360 days after TCRalphabeta/CD19-depleted stem cell transplant. The TCR sequence derives from a female patient aged 2 to 10 who had a stem cell transplant for congenital amegakaryocytic thrombocytopenia, so the T cells may come from the graft donor. As DNA, the CDR3 is TGTGCCAGCAGTTTATCCCTAGCGGGGGATTTGGATGAGCAGTTCTTC. Residues: CASSLSLAGDLDEQFF.